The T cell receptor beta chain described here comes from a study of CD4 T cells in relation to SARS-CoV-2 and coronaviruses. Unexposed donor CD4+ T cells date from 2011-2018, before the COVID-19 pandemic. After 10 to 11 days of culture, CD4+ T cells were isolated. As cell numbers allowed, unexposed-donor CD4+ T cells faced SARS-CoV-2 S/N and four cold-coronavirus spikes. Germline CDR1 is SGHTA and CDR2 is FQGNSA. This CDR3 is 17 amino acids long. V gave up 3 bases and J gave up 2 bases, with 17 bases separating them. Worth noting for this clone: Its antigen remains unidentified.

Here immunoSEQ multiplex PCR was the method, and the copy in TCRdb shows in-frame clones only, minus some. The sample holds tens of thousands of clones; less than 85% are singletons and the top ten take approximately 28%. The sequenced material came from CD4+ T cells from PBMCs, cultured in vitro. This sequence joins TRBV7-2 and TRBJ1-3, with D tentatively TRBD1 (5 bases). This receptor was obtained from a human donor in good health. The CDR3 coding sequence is TGTGCCAGCAGCTTCGCGCAGGGAGGGGTTGCTGGAAACACCATATATTTT. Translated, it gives CASSFAQGGVAGNTIYF. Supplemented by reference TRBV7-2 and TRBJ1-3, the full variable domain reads GAGVSQSPSNKVTEKGKDVELRCDPISGHTALYWYRQSLGQGLEFLIYFQGNSAPDKSGLPSDRFSAERTGGSVSTLTIQRTQQEDSAVYLCASSFAQGGVAGNTIYFGEGSWLTVV.